This T cell receptor beta chain was sequenced for a study of blood T cells in healthy people across ages. Study observations and caveats: Strongly correlated with naive T cell percentage was TCR beta diversity.

Through a sample-barcoded 5' primer and a J-beta primer mix, a second PCR was run for 7 to 11 cycles. TCRdb reanalysed the 5' RACE reads using MiXCR and keeps one entry per CDR3 protein. The repertoire has 450,000 to 600,000 distinct CDR3 sequences, about a quarter of them found once; the top ten carry approximately 3.6%. To note about this clonotype: No antigen is known for it.

Healthy Caucasians from Russia aged about 6 to 95 served as donors. This sample also appeared in a second study, on T cells of mothers and their children. As that report states: Three healthy Caucasian mothers gave samples, and so did their six children.

The source is a boy between 2 and 15 years old in good health. Input material: blood.

CDR3 loop: CASSFGVVGNTGELFF. The CDR3 DNA reads TGTGCCAGCAGCTTTGGGGTTGTCGGGAACACCGGGGAGCTGTTTTTT. The chain uses TRBV7-9 and TRBJ2-2; no clear D gene. Trimming took 3 bases from V and 1 from J, leaving 12 bases between them. The CDR3 runs 16 residues. Germline assignment: CDR1 SEHNR and CDR2 FQNEAQ (reference sequence).